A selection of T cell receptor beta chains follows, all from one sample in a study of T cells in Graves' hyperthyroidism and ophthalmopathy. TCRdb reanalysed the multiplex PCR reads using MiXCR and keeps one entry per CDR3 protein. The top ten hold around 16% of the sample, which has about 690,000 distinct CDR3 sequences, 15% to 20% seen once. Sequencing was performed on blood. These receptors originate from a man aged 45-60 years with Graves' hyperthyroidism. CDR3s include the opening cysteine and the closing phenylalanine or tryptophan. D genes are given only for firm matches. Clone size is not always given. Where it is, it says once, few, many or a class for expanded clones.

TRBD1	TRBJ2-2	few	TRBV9	CASSAGWTGTGELFF	TGTGCCAGCAGCGCCGGCTGGACAGGGACCGGGGAGCTGTTTTTT
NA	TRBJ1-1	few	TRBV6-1	CASSPRGLNTEAFF	TGTGCCAGCAGCCCCCGGGGCCTGAACACTGAAGCTTTCTTT
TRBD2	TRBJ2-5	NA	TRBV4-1	CASSQRTSGQETQYF	TGCGCCAGCAGCCAAAGAACTAGCGGACAAGAGACCCAGTACTTC
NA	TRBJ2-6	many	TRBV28	CASSSPGSSGANVLTF	TGTGCCAGCAGCTCTCCGGGCAGCTCTGGGGCCAACGTCCTGACTTTC
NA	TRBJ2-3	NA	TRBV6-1	CASRRAEDTQYF	TGTGCCAGCAGACGGGCTGAAGATACGCAGTATTTT
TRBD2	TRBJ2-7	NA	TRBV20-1	CSARDPLAGREQYF	TGCAGTGCTAGAGACCCACTAGCGGGAAGGGAGCAGTACTTC
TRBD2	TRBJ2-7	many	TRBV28	CASSFDSGRREQYF	TGTGCCAGCAGTTTCGATAGCGGGAGACGGGAGCAGTACTTC
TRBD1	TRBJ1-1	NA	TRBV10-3	CAISSPGQGKEYTEAFF	TGTGCCATCAGTTCCCCGGGACAGGGTAAGGAATACACTGAAGCTTTCTTT
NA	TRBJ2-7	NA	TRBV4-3	CASSQDGVKTLYEQYF	TGCGCCAGCAGCCAAGATGGCGTAAAGACGTTGTACGAGCAGTACTTC
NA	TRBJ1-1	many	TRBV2	CASSGSRDTEAFF	TGTGCCAGCAGTGGTTCTAGAGACACTGAAGCTTTCTTT
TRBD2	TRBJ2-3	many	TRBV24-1	CATRSGTSDSTDTQYF	TGTGCCACCAGATCCGGGACTAGCGACAGCACAGATACGCAGTATTTT
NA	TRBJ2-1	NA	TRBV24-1	CATSDLRLAEGEQFF	TGTGCCACCAGTGATTTGCGGCTAGCCGAAGGTGAGCAGTTCTTC
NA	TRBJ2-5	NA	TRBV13	CASSSQPRGQETQYF	TGTGCCAGCAGCTCACAACCCAGGGGCCAAGAGACCCAGTACTTC
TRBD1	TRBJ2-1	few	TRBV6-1	CASRRPGTAYNEQFF	TGTGCCAGCAGGAGACCCGGGACAGCCTACAATGAGCAGTTCTTC
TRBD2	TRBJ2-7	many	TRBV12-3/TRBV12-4	CASSLTGLAVEEQYF	TGTGCCAGCAGTTTAACCGGACTAGCGGTTGAGGAGCAGTACTTC
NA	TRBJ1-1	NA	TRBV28	CASRESFYMNTEAFF	TGTGCCAGCAGGGAAAGTTTTTATATGAACACTGAAGCTTTCTTT
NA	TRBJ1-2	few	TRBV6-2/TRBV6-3	CASSMAGANYGYTF	TGTGCCAGCAGTATGGCAGGAGCTAACTATGGCTACACCTTC
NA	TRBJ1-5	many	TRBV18	CASSPNSYSNQPQHF	TGTGCCAGCTCACCAAACAGTTATAGCAATCAGCCCCAGCATTTT
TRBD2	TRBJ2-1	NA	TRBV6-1	CASRVGGYSSYNEQFF	TGTGCCAGCAGGGTGGGGGGGTACAGCTCCTACAATGAGCAGTTCTTC
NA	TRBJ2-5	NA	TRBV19	CATSTGVQETQYF	TGTGCCACCTCGACGGGAGTTCAAGAGACCCAGTACTTC
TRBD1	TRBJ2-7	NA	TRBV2	CASSLSRDSLYEQYF	TGTGCCAGCAGTTTAAGTAGGGACAGTCTCTACGAGCAGTACTTC
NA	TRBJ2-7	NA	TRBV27	CASRSQRSYEQYF	TGTGCCAGCAGGTCACAACGGTCTTACGAGCAGTACTTC
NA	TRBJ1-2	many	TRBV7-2	CASRLDLDYNYGYTF	TGTGCCAGCAGACTAGACCTGGATTATAACTATGGCTACACCTTC
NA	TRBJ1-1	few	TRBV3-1	CASSQVGRNTEAFF	TGTGCCAGCAGCCAAGTGGGCCGGAACACTGAAGCTTTCTTT
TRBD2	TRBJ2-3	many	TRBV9	CASSVASGRVADTQYF	TGTGCCAGCAGCGTAGCCAGCGGGAGAGTGGCAGATACGCAGTATTTT
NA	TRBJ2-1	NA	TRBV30	CAWGNYEQFF	TGTGCCTGGGGGAACTATGAGCAGTTCTTC
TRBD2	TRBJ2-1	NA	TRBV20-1	CSARGLAGGYRSYNEQFF	TGCAGTGCTAGGGGACTAGCGGGTGGGTATCGCTCCTACAATGAGCAGTTCTTC
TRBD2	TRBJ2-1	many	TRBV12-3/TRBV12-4	CASTIAGERANEQFF	TGTGCCAGCACCATAGCGGGAGAAAGAGCCAATGAGCAGTTCTTC
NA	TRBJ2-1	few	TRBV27	CASSLQSYNEQFF	TGTGCCAGCAGTTTACAATCCTACAATGAGCAGTTCTTC
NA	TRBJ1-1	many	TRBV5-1	CASSFEGDNTEAFF	TGCGCCAGCAGCTTCGAAGGGGACAACACTGAAGCTTTCTTT
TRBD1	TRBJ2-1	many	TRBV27	CASRLGTANFNEQFF	TGTGCCAGCAGGTTAGGGACAGCTAATTTCAATGAGCAGTTCTTC
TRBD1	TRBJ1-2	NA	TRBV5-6	CASSKDRGGYTF	TGTGCCAGCAGTAAGGACAGGGGAGGCTACACCTTC
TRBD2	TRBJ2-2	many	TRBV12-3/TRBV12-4	CASSPQLAGTGELFF	TGTGCCAGCAGTCCCCAACTAGCGGGAACCGGGGAGCTGTTTTTT
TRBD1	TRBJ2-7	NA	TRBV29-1	CSVEPGQGHYEQYF	TGCAGCGTTGAACCGGGACAGGGGCACTACGAGCAGTACTTC
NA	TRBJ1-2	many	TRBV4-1	CASRGRQAQRGIVYGYTF	TGCGCCAGCAGAGGACGGCAGGCTCAGAGAGGGATTGTCTATGGCTACACCTTC
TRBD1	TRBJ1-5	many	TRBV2	CASSEQGQGQPQHF	TGTGCCAGCAGCGAACAGGGGCAAGGTCAGCCCCAGCATTTT
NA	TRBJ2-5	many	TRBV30	CAWSVNPGTQYF	TGTGCCTGGAGTGTTAACCCAGGGACCCAGTACTTC
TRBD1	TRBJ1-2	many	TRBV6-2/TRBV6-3	CASIQGPPGTPGQGNYGYTF	TGTGCCAGCATTCAGGGGCCGCCCGGGACGCCGGGACAGGGTAACTATGGCTACACCTTC
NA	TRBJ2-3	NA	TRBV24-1	CATSGPTDTSTDTQYF	TGTGCCACCAGTGGTCCGACAGATACTAGCACAGATACGCAGTATTTT
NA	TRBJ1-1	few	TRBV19	CASSSRIAEAFF	TGTGCCAGTAGTTCCAGGATCGCTGAAGCTTTCTTT
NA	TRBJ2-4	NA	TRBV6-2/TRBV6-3	CASSSPMVAKNIQYF	TGTGCCAGCAGTTCCCCAATGGTAGCCAAAAACATTCAGTACTTC
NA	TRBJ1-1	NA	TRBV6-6	CASSYSGGMNSEAFF	TGTGCCAGCAGTTACTCTGGGGGGATGAATTCTGAAGCTTTCTTT
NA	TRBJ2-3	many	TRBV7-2	CASSLRASTDTQYF	TGTGCCAGCAGCTTAAGGGCGAGCACAGATACGCAGTATTTT
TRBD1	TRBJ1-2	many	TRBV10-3	CAISAPTGGYGYTF	TGTGCCATCAGTGCGCCGACAGGGGGCTATGGCTACACCTTC
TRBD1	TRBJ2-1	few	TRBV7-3	CASSSDRVGEQFF	TGTGCCAGCAGCTCCGACAGGGTCGGTGAGCAGTTCTTC
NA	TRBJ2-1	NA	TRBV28	CASSLRRFHNEQFF	TGTGCCAGCAGTTTACGGCGGTTCCACAATGAGCAGTTCTTC
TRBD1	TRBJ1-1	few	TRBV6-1	CASSTSRGRNTEAFF	TGTGCCAGCAGTACCTCCAGGGGGAGGAACACTGAAGCTTTCTTT
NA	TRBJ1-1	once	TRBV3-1	CASSPRMTGGAFF	TGTGCCAGCAGCCCCAGGATGACAGGTGGGGCTTTCTTT
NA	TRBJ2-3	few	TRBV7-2	CASSLSTLATDTQYF	TGTGCCAGCAGCTTATCGACCCTGGCCACAGATACGCAGTATTTT
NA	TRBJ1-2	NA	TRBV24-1	CATSDPGRNYGYTF	TGTGCCACCAGTGACCCCGGACGGAACTATGGCTACACCTTC